This T cell receptor beta chain appears in the sequencing data of a study of T cells after somatic rescue of genetic block. Using immunoSEQ multiplex PCR, the repertoire was profiled, and TCRdb retains in-frame clones only, with some absent. This table has 55,000 to 75,000 clones, around 92% appearing once. The CDR3 is 15 amino acids. Trimming cost V 5 bases and J 7 bases, with 17 bases left between them. Germline V CDR1 and CDR2: SGHVS, FQNEAQ. The clonotype was recovered from a man aged 35-49 years. The V call is TRBV7-8, the J call TRBJ1-4, with D maybe TRBD1 (5 bases). The source material was peripheral blood mononuclear cells (PBMCs). The CDR3 bases are TGTGCCAGCAGCCCAGTGCCAGGGATCGGTGAAAAACTGTTTTTT. Translated, it gives CASSPVPGIGEKLFF.